This TCR beta chain was captured in a study of blood T cell repertoires in COVID-19. At the level of the study: Researchers got acute and convalescent COVID-19 samples from the United States, Italy and Spain. T cells, B-cell-depleted T cells, or PBMCs supplied cDNA or gDNA.

Trimming shortened V by 4 bases and J by 2 bases, and 10 bases separated the two germline ends. This CDR3 has 13 amino acids. Germline V lookup: CDR1 SGHDT, CDR2 YYEEEE. In the authors' workflow: Amplification from reference gene primers served as the basis for estimated nucleated cell counts. Generated by immunoSEQ multiplex PCR, the TCRdb table keeps only in-frame clones and is missing some. From that table come the V and J calls and clone size; the DNA was used to work out D and trimming. The sample includes approximately 98,000 clones, over 65% of them seen just once. The sample holds one count of this clone.

Sequenced material: peripheral blood. The receptor's source is a woman in her forties with acute or convalescent COVID-19. This chain links TRBV5-6 with TRBJ2-7; possible D gene TRBD1, 6 bases. CDR3 in DNA: TGTGCCAGCAGCATCAGACAGGCCTACGAGCAGTACTTC. Its protein product is CASSIRQAYEQYF.